One sample yielded the 20 T cell receptor beta chains listed below, sequenced in a study of cytomegalovirus exposure and HLA in healthy donors. With 60 Vbeta and 13 Jbeta primers, the PCR was carried out. Sequencing was performed with immunoSEQ multiplex PCR; in TCRdb, only in-frame clones are kept and a portion is missing. The profile shows about 120,000 clones, around 77% of them singletons. Sequencing input: PBMCs. The receptors originated from a man aged 45-65 years in good health and CMV-seropositive.

As regards this clone: The germline gene is not matched at one end of the junction; a read error may be the cause. V usage is TRBV6-5 and J usage is TRBJ1-2; no clear D. In germline, CDR1 is MNHEY, CDR2 SVGAGI. This CDR3 is built from 13 residues. This chain's CDR3 is CASSKSPLSLRLF. In DNA form, the CDR3 reads TGTGCCAGCAGTAAATCCCCCTTATCGCTACGACTCTTC.

The CDR3 loop is CASTPVSGELFF. CDR3 coding DNA: TGTGCCAGTACTCCTGTCTCCGGGGAGCTGTTTTTT. V is TRBV19 and J is TRBJ2-2; D call uncertain. This CDR3 has 12 amino acids. Trimming removed 7 bases at V and 6 bases at J, with 9 bases between. Germline assignment: CDR1 LNHDA and CDR2 SQIVND (reference sequence).

The table lists this clone with a few counts. This chain links TRBV9 with TRBJ2-1; perhaps TRBD1 as D (8 bases). From germline, CDR1 is SGDLS and CDR2 YYNGEE. This CDR3 has 19 residues. V was trimmed by 3 bases and J by 6 bases, leaving 28 bases between them. The CDR3 reads CASSDGQGTAGAPPNEQFF. The DNA for the CDR3 is TGTGCCAGCAGCGATGGACAGGGAACGGCGGGGGCGCCTCCCAATGAGCAGTTCTTC.

The chain has TRBV6-1 and TRBJ1-6; 7 bases line up with TRBD1. The CDR3 has 14 residues. The germline V gene encodes CDR1 MNHNS and CDR2 SASEGT. Germline trimming cut 2 bases from V and 8 bases from J; bases unmatched to any gene: 3. CDR3 sequence reads: CASSEKQGYSPLHF. In DNA, the CDR3 is TGTGCCAGCAGTGAAAAACAGGGGTATTCACCCCTCCACTTT.

The genes are TRBV13 and TRBJ1-1; TRBD1 aligns across 9 bases. Germline loops: CDR1 PRHDT, CDR2 FYEKMQ (reference sequence). The CDR3 loop spans 14 amino acids. V was pared by 5 bases and J by 5 bases, with 6 bases of the junction left unmatched. In DNA, the CDR3 is TGTGCCAGCAGCAGACGACAGGGGGGGACTGAAGCTTTCTTT. It yields the protein CASSRRQGGTEAFF.

This clone has more than one count but fewer than ten. The chain recombines TRBV6-5 with TRBJ2-1; D possibly corresponds to TRBD2 (5 bases). The CDR3 has 14 residues. The germline CDR1 and CDR2 sequences are MNHEY and SVGAGI. V dropped 0 bases and J dropped 7 bases, with 10 bases sitting between them. CDR3 protein: CASSYSGERNEQFF. The DNA of the CDR3 is TGTGCCAGCAGTTACTCGGGAGAGAGAAATGAGCAGTTCTTC.

The J gene is TRBJ2-7, the V gene TRBV6-1; D perhaps matches TRBD1 (5 bases). This CDR3 comprises 13 residues. CDR1 and CDR2 (germline): MNHNS, SASEGT. The germline V and J ends were trimmed by 3 bases and 4 bases, with 10 bases remaining between them. In DNA form, the CDR3 reads TGTGCCAGCAGTGAGGGGCCCTTTTACGAGCAGTACTTC. Protein product: CASSEGPFYEQYF.

This clone was counted only a few times. V and J are TRBV7-9 and TRBJ2-2; D unclear. The germline CDR1 and CDR2 sequences are SEHNR and FQNEAQ (reference sequence). The CDR3 length is 14 residues. The V end lost 4 bases, the J end lost 8 bases, and 14 bases lay between the germline ends. CDR3: CASSSIASLGELFF. The CDR3 DNA is TGTGCCAGCAGCTCAATCGCTAGTCTAGGGGAGCTGTTTTTT. Based on the CDR3 plus reference TRBV7-9 and TRBJ2-2, the full variable domain is DTGVSQNPRHKITKRGQNVTFRCDPISEHNRLYWYRQTLGQGPEFLTYFQNEAQLEKSRLLSDRFSAERPKGSFSTLEIQRTEQGDSAMYLCASSSIASLGELFFGEGSRLTVL.

The chain uses TRBV29-1 and TRBJ2-1; 9 bases match TRBD2. The V gene's germline CDR1 is SQVTM and CDR2 ANQGSEA. J lost 5 bases, V lost 7 bases, and 9 bases had no gene match. This CDR3 has 14 amino acids. This CDR3 reads CSASWRGGHNEQFF. The CDR3 region has the DNA TGCAGCGCCTCTTGGCGGGGGGGTCACAATGAGCAGTTCTTC.

The table lists this clone with a count of one. This chain links TRBV28 with TRBJ1-1, with TRBD1 matching 8 bases. Per germline, CDR1 MDHEN and CDR2 SYDVKM. V lost 5 bases to trimming and J lost 12 bases; unmatched junction nucleotides: 8. The CDR3 consists of 12 residues. DNA of the CDR3: TGTGCCAGCAGTCTTGGACAGGGCGGATCTTTCTTT. It specifies CASSLGQGGSFF.

This clone was seen only once. The chain carries TRBV10-3 and TRBJ2-1; D is perhaps TRBD1 (6 bases). Trimming took 4 bases from V and 8 from J, leaving 15 bases between them. From germline, CDR1 is ENHRY and CDR2 SYGVKD. This CDR3 contains 14 residues. The CDR3 DNA follows: TGTGCCATCAGTGGAACGGGCAGGGGATATGAGCAGTTCTTC. Its translation: CAISGTGRGYEQFF.

The CDR3 DNA sequence: TGCGCCAGCAGCCAAGACAGGAAAAACTATGGCTACACCTTC. As protein: CASSQDRKNYGYTF. The chain employs TRBV4-1 and TRBJ1-2, with D uncertain. The germline gives CDR1 MGHRA, CDR2 YSYEKL. There are 14 residues in the CDR3. V lost 0 bases and J 2 bases, leaving 7 bases between the germline ends.

V gene TRBV2 combines with J gene TRBJ2-1; 8 bases fit TRBD2. J was trimmed by 0 bases and V by 8 bases; bases with no gene match: 3. Germline values: CDR1 SNHLY, CDR2 FYNNEI. The CDR3 runs to 14 residues. Here the CDR3 reads CASLGGVSYNEQFF. CDR3 DNA sequence: TGTGCCAGCCTCGGGGGGGTCTCCTACAATGAGCAGTTCTTC.

The genes are TRBV15 and TRBJ2-7; weak D call: TRBD2 (5 bases). The germline V gene has CDR1 LNHNV and CDR2 YYDKDF (reference sequence). V lost 1 base, J lost 2 bases, and 9 bases lay in between. The CDR3 length is 14 residues. The CDR3 DNA is TGTGCCACCAGCAGAGCGGGATCCCCCTACGAGCAGTACTTC. This gives the protein CATSRAGSPYEQYF.

This clone came up a few times. The gene calls are TRBV5-4 and TRBJ2-2, with unresolved D. The germline V and J ends were trimmed by 2 bases and 0 bases, with 8 bases remaining between them. The germline V gene encodes CDR1 SGHNT and CDR2 YYREEE (reference sequence). The length of the CDR3 is 15 residues. The CDR3 DNA follows: TGTGCCAGCAGCTTCTCTTACTCGAACACCGGGGAGCTGTTTTTT. Encoded protein: CASSFSYSNTGELFF.

The chain uses TRBV7-9 and TRBJ2-1, with 8 bases aligning to TRBD1. This CDR3 is 14 amino acids long. CDR1 is SEHNR and CDR2 is FQNEAQ in the germline V gene (reference sequence). After removal of 3 bases from V and 8 bases from J, the junction contained 6 bases not matched to a gene. The CDR3 loop is CASSLSGGSDEQFF. The CDR3 DNA is TGTGCCAGCAGCTTGTCAGGGGGCAGCGATGAGCAGTTCTTC.

This clone has more than one count but fewer than ten. This chain connects TRBV5-1 to TRBJ1-4; the match to TRBD1 covers 9 bases. Looked up from germline, CDR1 is SGHRS and CDR2 is YFSETQ. V lost 6 bases to trimming and J lost 7 bases; unmatched junction nucleotides: 7. This CDR3 is built from 14 residues. The CDR3 region is CASTLTGGGEKLFF. For the CDR3, the DNA is TGCGCCAGCACCCTGACAGGGGGAGGTGAAAAACTGTTTTTT. Based on the CDR3 plus reference TRBV5-1 and TRBJ1-4, the full variable domain is KAGVTQTPRYLIKTRGQQVTLSCSPISGHRSVSWYQQTPGQGLQFLFEYFSETQRNKGNFPGRFSGRQFSNSRSEMNVSTLELGDSALYLCASTLTGGGEKLFFGSGTQLSVL.

This clone was observed a few times. The chain carries TRBV19 and TRBJ1-4; D call uncertain. V gave up 5 bases and J gave up 3 bases, with 19 bases separating them. Germline assignment: CDR1 LNHDA and CDR2 SQIVND (reference sequence). CDR3 length equals 17 residues. DNA for the CDR3: TGTGCCAGTAGTGACCTACTAGGGAAGGAGGCTAATGAAAAACTGTTTTTT. Translating gives CASSDLLGKEANEKLFF.

CDR3 sequence (DNA): TGCGCCAGCAGCCGCACAGGGGTGAGCTATGGCTACACCTTC. It translates to CASSRTGVSYGYTF. The rearrangement joins TRBV4-3 to TRBJ1-2; 7 nucleotides line up with TRBD1. Germline CDR1 LGHNA, CDR2 YSLEER. This CDR3 has 14 amino acids. J was trimmed by 4 bases and V by 4 bases; bases with no gene match: 6.

The chain couples TRBV6-5 to TRBJ1-3; D is undetermined. Trimming pared 0 bases from V and 2 bases from J, leaving 11 bases between. The CDR3 covers 16 residues. Germline assignment: CDR1 MNHEY and CDR2 SVGAGI. For the CDR3, the DNA is TGTGCCAGCAGTTACTCTGGGCACCCAACTGGAAACACCATATATTTT. Amino acids: CASSYSGHPTGNTIYF.